These 10 T cell receptor beta chains share one sample of origin, sequenced in a study of blood T cell repertoires in COVID-19. Sequencing used immunoSEQ multiplex PCR; TCRdb keeps in-frame clones, though not all of them. This sample has about 76,000 clones, with more than 75% found just once. Sequences were obtained from peripheral blood. The receptor set was obtained from a man aged 50-59 years with acute or convalescent COVID-19.

This clone occurred once. This rearrangement joins TRBV5-1 to TRBJ1-2; 7 positions agree with TRBD1. The germline V gene has CDR1 SGHRS and CDR2 YFSETQ. J gave up 2 bases and V 5 bases, and 3 bases lay outside the gene matches. The CDR3 has 13 residues. The CDR3 DNA reads as TGCGCCAGCAGTTCGACAGGGAACTATGGCTACACCTTC. Residues: CASSSTGNYGYTF.

The chain uses TRBV7-9 and TRBJ1-1; the match to TRBD1 covers 7 bases. The CDR3 is made up of 15 amino acids. Germline V CDR1 and CDR2: SEHNR, FQNEAQ (reference sequence). V gave up 4 bases and J gave up 6 bases; unmatched junction bases: 11. The CDR3 DNA is TGTGCCAGCAGCTCGTTGACAGGGAAGGAGTCTGAAGCTTTCTTT. Its translation is CASSSLTGKESEAFF.

This clone has just a few counts. The chain employs TRBV4-2 and TRBJ2-1, with D tentatively TRBD2 (7 bases). Germline V gene sequence: CDR1 LGHNA, CDR2 YNFKEQ. CDR3 size: 15 residues. Deletions cut 2 bases from V and 2 bases from J, with 10 bases between. Here the CDR3 DNA reads TGTGCCAGCAGCCAAAACGGGGGGCCCTACAATGAGCAGTTCTTC. It encodes CASSQNGGPYNEQFF.

J is TRBJ1-6 and V is TRBV28, with 7 bases matching TRBD1. The CDR3 is 14 residues long. V shed 8 bases and J 4 bases; nucleotides not matched to a gene: 5. Per the germline V gene, CDR1 is MDHEN and CDR2 is SYDVKM. CDR3 protein: CASGTDSYNSPLHF. Here the CDR3 DNA reads TGTGCCAGCGGGACAGATTCATATAATTCACCCCTCCACTTT.

The chain employs TRBV19 and TRBJ2-5, with 9 bases aligning to TRBD1. Germline trimming cut 4 bases from V and 4 bases from J; bases unmatched to any gene: 10. From germline, CDR1 is LNHDA and CDR2 SQIVND (reference sequence). CDR3 length: 16 amino acids. CDR3 DNA sequence: TGTGCCAGTAGTACCTCAGGGGGACAGGGTTCAGAGACCCAGTACTTC. Protein sequence: CASSTSGGQGSETQYF.

This clone was picked up a small number of times. The CDR3 DNA sequence: TGTGCCAGCAGCCCTCGGACTAGCGGGGGAGCGAACACCGGGGAGCTGTTTTTT. Its protein is CASSPRTSGGANTGELFF. This chain uses TRBV7-2 with TRBJ2-2; 13 nucleotides agree with TRBD2. Trimming cost V 5 bases and J 0 bases; bases outside gene matches: 6. Germline V gene lookup returns CDR1 SGHTA and CDR2 FQGNSA. The CDR3 length is 18 residues.

The chain combines TRBV7-2 with TRBJ1-5; D might be TRBD1 (5 bases). Germline-derived CDR1 and CDR2 are SGHTA and FQGNSA. The CDR3 sequence is 14 residues long. Trimming pared 1 base from V and 7 bases from J, leaving 11 bases between. The CDR3 bases are TGTGCCAGCAGCTTAGTTCGGGGGGAGCAGCCCCAGCATTTT. Its protein product is CASSLVRGEQPQHF.

The chain uses TRBV6-5 and TRBJ2-7; TRBD1 is a possible D gene (6 bases). The CDR3 runs 14 residues. Germline CDR1 MNHEY, CDR2 SVGAGI. Deletions cut 6 bases from V and 3 bases from J, with 15 bases between. DNA for the CDR3: TGTGCCAGCAGCCACTCTCAGGGGATCTACGAGCAGTACGTC. It translates to CASSHSQGIYEQYV.

The rearrangement uses TRBV2 and TRBJ1-3; D is possibly TRBD1 (6 bases). The CDR3 loop spans 14 amino acids. Germline CDR1 SNHLY, CDR2 FYNNEI. V was pared by 4 bases and J by 0 bases, with 7 bases between. CDR3 protein: CASSVRGSGNTIYF. In nucleotides, the CDR3 is TGTGCCAGCAGTGTCAGGGGCTCTGGAAACACCATATATTTT.

This rearrangement joins TRBV5-1 to TRBJ2-2; D is possibly TRBD1 (5 bases). Deletions cut 6 bases from V and 0 bases from J, with 15 bases between. The CDR3 has 16 residues. Germline CDR1 SGHRS, CDR2 YFSETQ. Written as DNA, the CDR3 is TGCGCCAGCACATATGACAGTCTATCGAACACCGGGGAGCTGTTTTTT. This codes for CASTYDSLSNTGELFF. The complete variable domain, with remaining parts taken from reference TRBV5-1 and TRBJ2-2, reads KAGVTQTPRYLIKTRGQQVTLSCSPISGHRSVSWYQQTPGQGLQFLFEYFSETQRNKGNFPGRFSGRQFSNSRSEMNVSTLELGDSALYLCASTYDSLSNTGELFFGEGSRLTVL.